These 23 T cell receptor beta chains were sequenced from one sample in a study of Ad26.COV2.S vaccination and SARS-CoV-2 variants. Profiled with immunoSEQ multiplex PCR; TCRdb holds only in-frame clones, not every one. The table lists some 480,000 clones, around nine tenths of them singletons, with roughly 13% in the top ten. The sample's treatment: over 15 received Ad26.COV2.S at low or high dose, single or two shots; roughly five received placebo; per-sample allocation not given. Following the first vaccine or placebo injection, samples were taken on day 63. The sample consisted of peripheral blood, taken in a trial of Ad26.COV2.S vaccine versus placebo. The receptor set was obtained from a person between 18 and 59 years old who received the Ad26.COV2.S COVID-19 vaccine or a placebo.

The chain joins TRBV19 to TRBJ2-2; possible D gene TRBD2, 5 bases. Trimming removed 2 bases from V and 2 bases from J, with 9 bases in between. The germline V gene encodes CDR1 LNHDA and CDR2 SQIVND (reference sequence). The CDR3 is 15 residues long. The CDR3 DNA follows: TGTGCCAGTAGTATAACTAGGGCTAACACCGGGGAGCTGTTTTTT. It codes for CASSITRANTGELFF.

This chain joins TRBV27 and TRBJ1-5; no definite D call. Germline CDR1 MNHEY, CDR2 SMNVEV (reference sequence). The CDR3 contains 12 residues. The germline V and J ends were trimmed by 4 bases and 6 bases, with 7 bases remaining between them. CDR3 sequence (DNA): TGTGCCAGCAGTTCCCCGCCTCAGCCCCAGCATTTT. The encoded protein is CASSSPPQPQHF.

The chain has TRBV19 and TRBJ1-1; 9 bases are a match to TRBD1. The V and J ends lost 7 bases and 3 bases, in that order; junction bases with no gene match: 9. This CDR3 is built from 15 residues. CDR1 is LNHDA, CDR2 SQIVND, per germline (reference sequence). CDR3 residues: CASTPGDREDTEAFF. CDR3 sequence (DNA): TGTGCCAGTACCCCAGGGGACAGGGAGGACACTGAAGCTTTCTTT.

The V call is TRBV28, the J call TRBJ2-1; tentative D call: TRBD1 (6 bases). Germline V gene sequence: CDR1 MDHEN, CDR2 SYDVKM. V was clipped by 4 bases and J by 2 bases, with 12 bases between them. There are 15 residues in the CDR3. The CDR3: CASSSGANAYNEQFF. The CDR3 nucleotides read TGTGCCAGCAGTTCAGGGGCGAATGCCTACAATGAGCAGTTCTTC.

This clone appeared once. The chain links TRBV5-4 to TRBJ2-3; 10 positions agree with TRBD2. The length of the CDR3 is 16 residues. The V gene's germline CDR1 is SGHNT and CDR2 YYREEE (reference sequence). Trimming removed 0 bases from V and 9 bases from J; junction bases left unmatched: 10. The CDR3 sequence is CASSLDPAGGPGTQYF. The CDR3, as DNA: TGTGCCAGCAGCTTGGACCCAGCGGGAGGGCCGGGGACGCAGTATTTT.

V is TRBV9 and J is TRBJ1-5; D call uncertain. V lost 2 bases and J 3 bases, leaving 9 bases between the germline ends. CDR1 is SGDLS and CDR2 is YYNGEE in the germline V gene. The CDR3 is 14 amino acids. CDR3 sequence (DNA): TGTGCCAGCAGCGTTGAGGGTTTCAATCAGCCCCAGCATTTT. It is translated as CASSVEGFNQPQHF.

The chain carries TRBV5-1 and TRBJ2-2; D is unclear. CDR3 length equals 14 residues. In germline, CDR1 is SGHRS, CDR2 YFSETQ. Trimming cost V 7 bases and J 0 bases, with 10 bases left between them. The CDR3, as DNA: TGCGCCAGCTCTCAGGTTACGAACACCGGGGAGCTGTTTTTT. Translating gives CASSQVTNTGELFF.

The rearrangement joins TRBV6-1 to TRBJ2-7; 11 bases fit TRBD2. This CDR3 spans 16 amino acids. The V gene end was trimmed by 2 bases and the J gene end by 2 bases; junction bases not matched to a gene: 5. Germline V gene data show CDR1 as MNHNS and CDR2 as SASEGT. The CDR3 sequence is CASSERTSGLAYEQYF. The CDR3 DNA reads TGTGCCAGCAGTGAAAGGACTAGCGGGTTAGCCTACGAGCAGTACTTC.

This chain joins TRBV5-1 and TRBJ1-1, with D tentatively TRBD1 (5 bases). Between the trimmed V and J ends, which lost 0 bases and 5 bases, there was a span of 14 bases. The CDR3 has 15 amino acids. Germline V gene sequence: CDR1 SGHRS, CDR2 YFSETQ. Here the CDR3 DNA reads TGCGCCAGCAGCTTGGCCGACTTCCAGGGTACTGAAGCTTTCTTT. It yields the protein CASSLADFQGTEAFF.

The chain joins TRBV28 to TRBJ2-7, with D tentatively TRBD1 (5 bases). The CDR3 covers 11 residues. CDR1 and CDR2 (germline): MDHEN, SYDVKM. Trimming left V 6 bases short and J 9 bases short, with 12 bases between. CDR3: CASSVRDTQYF. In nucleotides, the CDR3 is TGTGCCAGCAGCGTCAGGGATACGCAGTACTTC. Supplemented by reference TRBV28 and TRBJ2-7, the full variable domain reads DVKVTQSSRYLVKRTGEKVFLECVQDMDHENMFWYRQDPGLGLRLIYFSYDVKMKEKGDIPEGYSVSREKKERFSLILESASTNQTSMYLCASSVRDTQYFGPGTRLTVT.

In nucleotides, the CDR3 is TGCGCCAGCAGCTTGACCCTCTCTGGGGCCAACGTCCTGACTTTC. Its protein product is CASSLTLSGANVLTF. This rearrangement joins TRBV5-1 to TRBJ2-6; D remains ambiguous. The CDR3 runs to 15 residues. Deletions cut 1 base from V and 0 bases from J, with 5 bases between. Germline V lookup: CDR1 SGHRS, CDR2 YFSETQ.

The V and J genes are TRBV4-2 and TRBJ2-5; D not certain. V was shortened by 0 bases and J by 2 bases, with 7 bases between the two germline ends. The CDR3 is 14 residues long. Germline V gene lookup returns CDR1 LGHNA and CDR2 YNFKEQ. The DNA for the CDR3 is TGTGCCAGCAGCCAAGAATGGGGACAAGAGACCCAGTACTTC. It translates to CASSQEWGQETQYF.

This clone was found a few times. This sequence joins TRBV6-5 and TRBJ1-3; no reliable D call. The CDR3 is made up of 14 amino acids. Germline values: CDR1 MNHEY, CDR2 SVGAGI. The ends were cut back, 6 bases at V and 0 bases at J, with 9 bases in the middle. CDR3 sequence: CASSATASGNTIYF. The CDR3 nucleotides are TGTGCCAGCAGCGCAACAGCCTCTGGAAACACCATATATTTT.

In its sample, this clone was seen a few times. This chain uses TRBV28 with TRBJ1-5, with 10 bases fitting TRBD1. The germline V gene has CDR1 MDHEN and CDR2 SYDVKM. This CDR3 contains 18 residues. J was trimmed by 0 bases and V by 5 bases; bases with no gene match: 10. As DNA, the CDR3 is TGTGCCAGCAGTAGACCGGGACAGGGGATGGGTAGCAATCAGCCCCAGCATTTT. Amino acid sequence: CASSRPGQGMGSNQPQHF.

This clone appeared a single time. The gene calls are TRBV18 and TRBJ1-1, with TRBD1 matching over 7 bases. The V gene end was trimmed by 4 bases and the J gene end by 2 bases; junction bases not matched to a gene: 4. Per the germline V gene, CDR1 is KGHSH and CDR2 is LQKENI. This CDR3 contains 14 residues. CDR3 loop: CASSRDSQNTEAFF. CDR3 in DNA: TGTGCCAGCTCACGGGACAGCCAAAACACTGAAGCTTTCTTT.

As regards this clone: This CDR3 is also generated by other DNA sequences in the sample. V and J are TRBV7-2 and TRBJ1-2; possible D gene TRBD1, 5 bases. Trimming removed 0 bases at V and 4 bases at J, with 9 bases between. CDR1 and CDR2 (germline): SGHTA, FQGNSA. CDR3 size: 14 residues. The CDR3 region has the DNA TGTGCCAGCAGCTTAGCGCAGGGAGGCTATGGCTACACCTTC. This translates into CASSLAQGGYGYTF.

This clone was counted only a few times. CDR3 sequence: CASSHSQGTVGNTIYF. The CDR3 nucleotides are TGTGCCAGCAGCCACTCGCAAGGGACCGTTGGAAACACCATATATTTT. The rearrangement joins TRBV4-2 to TRBJ1-3; possibly TRBD1 for D (5 bases). The germline V gene has CDR1 LGHNA and CDR2 YNFKEQ. V lost 3 bases and J lost 3, with 15 bases in between. The CDR3 extends over 16 amino acids.

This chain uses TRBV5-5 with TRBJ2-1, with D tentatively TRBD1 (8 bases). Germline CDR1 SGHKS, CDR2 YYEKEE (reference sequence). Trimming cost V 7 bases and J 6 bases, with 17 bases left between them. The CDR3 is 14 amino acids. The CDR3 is CASGGGTGLNEQFF. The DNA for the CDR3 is TGTGCCAGCGGGGGAGGGACAGGCCTCAATGAGCAGTTCTTC.

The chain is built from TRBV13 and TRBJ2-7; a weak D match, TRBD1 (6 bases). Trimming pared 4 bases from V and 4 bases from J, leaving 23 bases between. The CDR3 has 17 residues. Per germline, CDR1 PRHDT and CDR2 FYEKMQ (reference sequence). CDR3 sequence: CASSSGPGHRDKYEQYF. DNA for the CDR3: TGTGCCAGCAGCTCAGGGCCGGGACACCGAGATAAATACGAGCAGTACTTC.

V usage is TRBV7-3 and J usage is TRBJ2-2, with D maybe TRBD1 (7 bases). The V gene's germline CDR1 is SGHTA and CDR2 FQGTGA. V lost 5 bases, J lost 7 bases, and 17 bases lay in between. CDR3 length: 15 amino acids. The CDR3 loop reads CASSAKNRGGGELFF. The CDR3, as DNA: TGTGCCAGCAGCGCGAAAAACAGGGGAGGCGGGGAGCTGTTTTTT.

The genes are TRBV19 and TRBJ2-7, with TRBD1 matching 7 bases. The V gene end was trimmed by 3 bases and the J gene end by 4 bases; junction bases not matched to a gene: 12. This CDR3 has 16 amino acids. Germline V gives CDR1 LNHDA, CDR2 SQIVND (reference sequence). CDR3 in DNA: TGTGCCAGTAGTATCGGCACCCGGGACAGAAGATACGAGCAGTACTTC. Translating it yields CASSIGTRDRRYEQYF.

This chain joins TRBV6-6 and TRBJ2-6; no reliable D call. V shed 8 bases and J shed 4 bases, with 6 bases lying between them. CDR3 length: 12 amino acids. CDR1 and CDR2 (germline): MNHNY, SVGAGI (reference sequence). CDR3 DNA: TGTGCCAGCCGGCCCGGGGCCAACGTCCTGACTTTC. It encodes CASRPGANVLTF.

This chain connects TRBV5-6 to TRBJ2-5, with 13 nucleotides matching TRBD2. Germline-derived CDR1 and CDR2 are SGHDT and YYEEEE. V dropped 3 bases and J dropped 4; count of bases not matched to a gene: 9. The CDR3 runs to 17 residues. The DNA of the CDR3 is TGTGCCAGCAGCTCCGGGACTAGCGGGAAGTTAAGAGAGACCCAGTACTTC. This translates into CASSSGTSGKLRETQYF.